These T cell receptor beta chains were read from a single sample in a study of cytomegalovirus exposure and HLA in healthy donors. Using immunoSEQ multiplex PCR, the repertoire was profiled, and TCRdb retains in-frame clones only, with some absent. The data show about 110,000 clones, about 78% seen once. Source material: PBMCs. Source of these receptors: a woman aged 35 to 49 in good health and CMV-seropositive. CDR3s include the opening cysteine and the closing phenylalanine or tryptophan. D genes are given only for firm matches. Rows may omit the clone size; those that give it use once, few, many or a size class.

V	J	D	size	DNA	CDR3
TRBV6-1	TRBJ1-2	NA	NA	TGTGCCAGCAGTGGGTACAGGGAATACTATGGCTACACCTTC	CASSGYREYYGYTF
TRBV7-2	TRBJ1-3	NA	NA	TGTGCCAGCAGCGACAGAAACTCTGGAAACACCATATATTTT	CASSDRNSGNTIYF
TRBV6-5	TRBJ2-2	NA	NA	TGTGCCACAAGGAGAGACTCATTGAACACCGGGGGGCTGTTTTTT	CATRRDSLNTGGLFF
TRBV9	TRBJ2-1	TRBD2	NA	TGTGCCAGCAGCGGAAGCGGGGTCCCCGGGAATGAGCAGTTCTTC	CASSGSGVPGNEQFF
TRBV4-3	TRBJ1-4	NA	few	TGCGCCAGCAGCCAAGGCCAGGAAAAACTGTTTTTT	CASSQGQEKLFF
TRBV7-2	TRBJ1-6	NA	NA	TGTGCCAGCAGCTCCGGGGGATTTGGGTCACCCCTCCACTTT	CASSSGGFGSPLHF
TRBV10-3	TRBJ1-2	TRBD1	NA	TGTGCCATCAGTCCGGGACAGGGGGCAAGTAAAGGCTACACCTTC	CAISPGQGASKGYTF
TRBV10-3	TRBJ2-2	NA	NA	TGTGCCTCCAATGGGGGAGGTCTCGGGGAGCTGTTTTTT	CASNGGGLGELFF
TRBV4-1	TRBJ2-3	NA	NA	TGCGCCAGCAGCCAAGACGGAGGGAGGGATACGCAGTATTTT	CASSQDGGRDTQYF
TRBV4-3	TRBJ1-2	NA	once	TGCGCCAGCAGCCAAGTCGCCAGGGGAGCGGCTGGCTACACCTTC	CASSQVARGAAGYTF
TRBV5-1	TRBJ2-3	TRBD2	few	TGCGCCAGCAGCTTGGAAGCGGGGGGCCTCCTCAGCACAGATACGCAGTATTTT	CASSLEAGGLLSTDTQYF
TRBV5-1	TRBJ1-1	TRBD1	NA	TGCGCCAGCAGCGGGGGGACAGGGGTGAACACTGAAGCTTTCTTT	CASSGGTGVNTEAFF
TRBV29-1	TRBJ2-5	NA	once	TGCAGCGTTGAAGGGGGGGGCGAGACCCAGTACTTC	CSVEGGGETQYF
TRBV13	TRBJ1-1	NA	once	TGTGCCAGCAGCTCGGGGACTCTTATGAACACTGAAGCTTTCTTT	CASSSGTLMNTEAFF
TRBV9	TRBJ2-3	TRBD1	NA	TGTGCCAGCAGCTCCACAGGGGTCACAGATACGCAGTATTTT	CASSSTGVTDTQYF
TRBV5-1	TRBJ2-7	NA	once	TGCGCCAGCAGCTCGGAGCCTTACTACGAGCAGTACTTC	CASSSEPYYEQYF
TRBV2	TRBJ1-1	TRBD1	NA	TGTGCCAGCAGTGTTTGGACAGGGAACACTGAAGCTTTCTTT	CASSVWTGNTEAFF
TRBV4-2	TRBJ1-4	NA	NA	TGTGCCAGCAGCCAAGAGTGGGGGGATGAAAAACTGTTTTTT	CASSQEWGDEKLFF
TRBV4-3	TRBJ2-7	NA	NA	TGCGCCAGCAGCCAAGATAGCAGGGTAACCTACGAGCAGTACTTC	CASSQDSRVTYEQYF
TRBV14	TRBJ2-7	NA	NA	TGTGCCAGCAGCCCCAGCTCCTACGAGCAGTACTTC	CASSPSSYEQYF
TRBV7-2	TRBJ1-5	TRBD1	few	TGTGCCAGCAGCTCTCAACAGGGGGTCCATCAGCCCCAGCATTTT	CASSSQQGVHQPQHF
TRBV6-1	TRBJ1-2	NA	NA	TGTGCCAGCAGTTCTACCGGTCGCTATGGCTACACCTTC	CASSSTGRYGYTF
TRBV11-2	TRBJ2-7	TRBD1	NA	TGTGCCAGCAGCTTACTCACAGGGGGCCCCTACGAGCAGTACTTC	CASSLLTGGPYEQYF
TRBV20-1	TRBJ2-1	NA	NA	TGCAGTGGAGAGTCGGAGGATGAGCAGTTCTTC	CSGESEDEQFF
TRBV7-9	TRBJ1-4	TRBD1	NA	TGTGCCAGCAGCTTTGGGACAGGGTCGTCGCCTAATGAAAAACTGTTTTTT	CASSFGTGSSPNEKLFF
TRBV5-4	TRBJ2-5	TRBD2	few	TGTGCCAGCAGCCTCGGGGGGGAAGAGACCCAGTACTTC	CASSLGGEETQYF
TRBV29-1	TRBJ2-1	NA	NA	TGCAGCGTTGTAAGGGGGGGCTATGACAATGAGCAGTTCTTC	CSVVRGGYDNEQFF
TRBV5-1	TRBJ2-7	TRBD2	many	TGCGCCAGCACCCCAGCGGGGGGGCAATACGAGCAGTACTTC	CASTPAGGQYEQYF
TRBV5-4	TRBJ1-1	NA	NA	TGTGCCAGCAGCCGCGACATCGGCCTGAACACTGAAGCTTTCTTT	CASSRDIGLNTEAFF
TRBV7-9	TRBJ2-7	NA	NA	TGTGCCAGCAGCTTAGGTGGGGGCAGCGAGCAGTACTTC	CASSLGGGSEQYF
TRBV11-2	TRBJ1-5	NA	NA	TGTGCCAGCAGCTTAGCAGTTTCAAATCAGCCCCAGCATTTT	CASSLAVSNQPQHF
TRBV2	TRBJ2-3	NA	NA	TGTGCCAGCAGTCGACAGGTAGATACGCAGTATTTT	CASSRQVDTQYF
TRBV2	TRBJ2-2	NA	NA	TGTGCCAGCAGTTCTAATTCCGGGGAGCTGTTTTTT	CASSSNSGELFF
TRBV6-6	TRBJ2-5	NA	NA	TGTGCCAGCAGTTACCTAGCGAGTTTATTCGAGACCCAGTACTTC	CASSYLASLFETQYF
TRBV7-6	TRBJ2-7	NA	NA	TGTGCCAGCAGCTTATCACCGGACTACTACGAGCAGTACTTC	CASSLSPDYYEQYF
TRBV2	TRBJ1-1	NA	once	TGTGCCAGCAGTGAAATGGTCGCACAGATCCTTACTGAAGCTTTCTTT	CASSEMVAQILTEAFF
TRBV7-9	TRBJ1-5	NA	NA	TGTGCCAGCAGCCCAATAGCCCGGGGTGGGAATCAGCCCCAGCATTTT	CASSPIARGGNQPQHF
TRBV5-8	TRBJ2-7	TRBD1	NA	TGTGCCAGCAGCTTGGAGGGGACAGGGGTAACCGAGCAGTGCTTC	CASSLEGTGVTEQCF
TRBV7-6	TRBJ1-1	NA	NA	TGTGCCAGCAGCTTGGTGGAGGGAACCATGAACACTGAAGCTTTCTTT	CASSLVEGTMNTEAFF
TRBV6-4	TRBJ1-2	NA	NA	TGTGCCAGCAGTGACGGGGGCGGGTATGGCTACACCTTC	CASSDGGGYGYTF
TRBV14	TRBJ2-3	NA	NA	TGTGCCAGCAGCCAAGATGCCCCGGGACTCCGCACAGATACGCAGTATTTT	CASSQDAPGLRTDTQYF
TRBV4-1	TRBJ2-7	NA	NA	TGCGCCAGCAGCCTGGAGGGACAGCCCTACGAGCAGTACTTC	CASSLEGQPYEQYF
TRBV2	TRBJ1-5	TRBD1	NA	TGTGCCAGCGGGGGACAGGGGCCTAATCAGCCCCAGCATTTT	CASGGQGPNQPQHF
TRBV4-1	TRBJ1-5	NA	once	TGCGCCAGCAGCCAAGATCAGGGGTTCAATCAGCCCCAGCATTTT	CASSQDQGFNQPQHF
TRBV9	TRBJ2-3	TRBD1	NA	TGTGCCAGCAGCGTACAGGGGGCACCAGATACGCAGTATTTT	CASSVQGAPDTQYF
TRBV4-2	TRBJ2-3	NA	NA	TGTGCCAGCAGCCTTACTCGGACTACCCCGTCCACAGATACGCAGTATTTT	CASSLTRTTPSTDTQYF
TRBV6-5	TRBJ1-2	TRBD1	few	TGTGCCAGCAGTTACTCGAGACAGGGTGGGGGCTACACCTTC	CASSYSRQGGGYTF
TRBV7-8	TRBJ2-7	TRBD1	NA	TGTGCCAGCAGCTTAGCCGGGACAGGGGCCTACGAGCAGTACTTC	CASSLAGTGAYEQYF
TRBV7-2	TRBJ2-1	NA	NA	TGTGCCAGCAGCGTTAGTACCTATGAGCAGTTCTTC	CASSVSTYEQFF
TRBV5-1	TRBJ1-1	NA	few	TGCGCCAGCAGCTTTCCCCCCGGGAGCCCTCTGAACACTGAAGCTTTCTTT	CASSFPPGSPLNTEAFF
TRBV7-9	TRBJ1-5	NA	few	TGTGCCAGCAGCCCAGGGGACAATCAGCCCCAGCATTTT	CASSPGDNQPQHF
TRBV6-1	TRBJ1-3	NA	NA	TGTGCCAGCAGTGAAGAGCCAGGAAACACCATATATTTT	CASSEEPGNTIYF
TRBV7-9	TRBJ1-2	TRBD1	NA	TGTGCCAGCAGCTCTCTGGACAGGGTCGATGGCTACACCTTC	CASSSLDRVDGYTF